This entry features one TCR beta chain sequence. This entry is derived from a study of beta chain features in type 1 diabetes. Isolated RNA was reverse transcribed in full, so expressed TCRB transcripts were sequenced. Profiling relied on immunoSEQ multiplex PCR, and the TCRdb table lists in-frame clones only, not all of them. The repertoire has a few hundred thousand clones, approximately 15% of them found once; the top ten carry approximately 0.02%. The V segment lost 0 bases and the J segment 5 bases; nucleotides outside the gene matches: 2. Germline CDR1 is ENHRY and CDR2 is SYGVKD. The CDR3 has 15 residues.

This receptor was identified in a woman under 30 in good health. Sequenced material: naive CD4+ T cells from blood. The rearrangement joins TRBV10-3 to TRBJ2-7, with 12 bases matching TRBD1. The CDR3 loop is CAISESGTGGHEQYF. The CDR3 DNA reads TGTGCCATCAGTGAGTCGGGGACAGGGGGCCACGAGCAGTACTTC.